This T cell receptor beta chain was captured in a study of control samples from healthy donors and cancer patients. The data were produced by immunoSEQ multiplex PCR, yet TCRdb's version contains in-frame clones alone and is incomplete. The table includes 120,000 to 150,000 clones, 90% to 95% detected once. Germline lookup yields CDR1 MDHEN and CDR2 SYDVKM. Trimming left V 2 bases short and J 6 bases short, with 11 bases between. The CDR3 is made up of 15 amino acids. The sample holds one count of this clone. The sequenced material came from blood. The sequence came from a man aged 40-55 years in good health. V is TRBV28 and J is TRBJ1-6; TRBD1 is a possible D gene (5 bases). CDR3 nucleotides: TGTGCCAGCAGTTTAGTTCAGGGCTTTAATTCACCCCTCCACTTT. Its translation is CASSLVQGFNSPLHF.